Listed below are T cell receptor beta chains from one sample, sequenced in a study of spatial heterogeneity in lung cancer. A single record per CDR3 protein comes from TCRdb applying MiXCR to the 5' RACE reads. The table has around 45,000 distinct CDR3 sequences, approximately 15% seen once. This specimen consisted of PBMCs, obtained at surgery. Receptor source: a male donor with early-stage non-small cell lung cancer. Each CDR3 is given with its conserved first and last residue. D genes are given only for firm matches. Rows may omit the clone size; those that give it use once, few, many or a size class.

clone_size: .
d_call: TRBD2
j_call: TRBJ2-3
v_call: TRBV5-1
cdr3_aa: CASSTGLASNTDTQYF
cdr3_nt: TGCGCCAGCAGCACCGGACTAGCGTCGAACACAGATACGCAGTATTTT

clone_size: once
d_call: .
j_call: TRBJ2-7
v_call: TRBV5-5
cdr3_aa: CASRSGAYEQYF
cdr3_nt: TGTGCCAGCAGATCCGGGGCCTACGAGCAGTACTTC

clone_size: .
d_call: .
j_call: TRBJ2-2
v_call: TRBV9
cdr3_aa: CASGLRGTVDTGELFF
cdr3_nt: TGTGCCAGCGGCCTTCGCGGGACAGTCGACACCGGGGAGCTGTTTTTT

clone_size: many
d_call: TRBD1
j_call: TRBJ2-3
v_call: TRBV5-1
cdr3_aa: CASSLEGGQGADTQYF
cdr3_nt: TGCGCCAGCAGCTTGGAAGGTGGACAGGGGGCGGATACGCAGTATTTT

clone_size: few
d_call: TRBD1
j_call: TRBJ1-3
v_call: TRBV12-3/TRBV12-4
cdr3_aa: CASKQGADGNTIYF
cdr3_nt: TGTGCCAGCAAGCAGGGGGCGGATGGAAACACCATATATTTT

clone_size: few
d_call: .
j_call: TRBJ2-1
v_call: TRBV12-3/TRBV12-4
cdr3_aa: CASSLGLQPNEQFF
cdr3_nt: TGTGCCAGCAGTTTAGGGCTACAACCCAATGAGCAGTTCTTC

clone_size: many
d_call: TRBD1
j_call: TRBJ1-5
v_call: TRBV5-1
cdr3_aa: CASSLGQGSQPQHF
cdr3_nt: TGCGCCAGCAGCCTGGGACAGGGAAGTCAGCCCCAGCATTTT

clone_size: .
d_call: .
j_call: TRBJ1-3
v_call: TRBV29-1
cdr3_aa: CSVGAGSGNTIYF
cdr3_nt: TGCAGCGTTGGGGCAGGGTCTGGAAACACCATATATTTT

clone_size: few
d_call: .
j_call: TRBJ2-7
v_call: TRBV28
cdr3_aa: CASSFPLLESSYEQYF
cdr3_nt: TGTGCCAGCAGTTTCCCCCTCTTAGAGTCCTCCTACGAGCAGTACTTC

clone_size: few
d_call: TRBD2
j_call: TRBJ2-1
v_call: TRBV11-2
cdr3_aa: CASSSLAGGPNEQFF
cdr3_nt: TGTGCCAGCAGCTCACTAGCGGGAGGGCCCAATGAGCAGTTCTTC

clone_size: .
d_call: .
j_call: TRBJ1-2
v_call: TRBV6-5
cdr3_aa: CASSYRDGGVYGYTF
cdr3_nt: TGTGCCAGCAGTTACCGGGACGGAGGAGTCTATGGCTACACCTTC

clone_size: few
d_call: .
j_call: TRBJ1-5
v_call: TRBV6-1
cdr3_aa: CASRESADSNQPQHF
cdr3_nt: TGTGCCAGCCGGGAGTCCGCAGATAGCAATCAGCCCCAGCATTTT

clone_size: few
d_call: .
j_call: TRBJ2-5
v_call: TRBV2
cdr3_aa: CASSLSREETQYF
cdr3_nt: TGTGCCAGCAGTCTGAGCAGGGAAGAGACCCAGTACTTC

clone_size: .
d_call: .
j_call: TRBJ2-2
v_call: TRBV10-1
cdr3_aa: CASSDSNVGELFF
cdr3_nt: TGCGCCAGCAGTGATTCTAATGTCGGGGAGCTGTTTTTT

clone_size: many
d_call: .
j_call: TRBJ1-1
v_call: TRBV18
cdr3_aa: CASSSTLGQETEAFF
cdr3_nt: TGTGCCAGCTCAAGCACCTTGGGACAAGAGACTGAAGCTTTCTTT

clone_size: few
d_call: .
j_call: TRBJ1-2
v_call: TRBV5-6
cdr3_aa: CASSLFRTESHEYGYTF
cdr3_nt: TGTGCCAGCAGCTTGTTTCGGACAGAATCACACGAGTATGGCTACACCTTC

clone_size: many
d_call: .
j_call: TRBJ1-4
v_call: TRBV3-1
cdr3_aa: CASSEDRYNEKLFF
cdr3_nt: TGTGCCAGCAGCGAGGACAGATATAATGAAAAACTGTTTTTT

clone_size: .
d_call: TRBD1
j_call: TRBJ1-5
v_call: TRBV28
cdr3_aa: CASSSGTGGNQPQHF
cdr3_nt: TGTGCCAGCAGTTCCGGGACAGGGGGCAATCAGCCCCAGCATTTT

clone_size: many
d_call: TRBD1
j_call: TRBJ2-5
v_call: TRBV7-2
cdr3_aa: CASSLGQIWGTQYF
cdr3_nt: TGTGCCAGCAGCTTGGGACAGATCTGGGGGACCCAGTACTTC

clone_size: many
d_call: .
j_call: TRBJ2-1
v_call: TRBV28
cdr3_aa: CASSLPGVGNNEQFF
cdr3_nt: TGTGCCAGCAGTTTACCGGGAGTGGGTAACAATGAGCAGTTCTTC

clone_size: many
d_call: .
j_call: TRBJ1-1
v_call: TRBV10-3
cdr3_aa: CAISESTANTEAFF
cdr3_nt: TGTGCCATCAGTGAGTCTACAGCAAACACTGAAGCTTTCTTT

clone_size: many
d_call: TRBD2
j_call: TRBJ2-1
v_call: TRBV25-1
cdr3_aa: CASRGWTSGAPEFF
cdr3_nt: TGTGCCAGCAGAGGTTGGACTAGCGGGGCCCCGGAGTTCTTC

clone_size: many
d_call: .
j_call: TRBJ1-1
v_call: TRBV5-1
cdr3_aa: CASSLGAGNTEAFF
cdr3_nt: TGCGCCAGCAGCTTGGGTGCAGGGAACACTGAAGCTTTCTTT

clone_size: many
d_call: .
j_call: TRBJ2-3
v_call: TRBV9
cdr3_aa: CASSVADTQYF
cdr3_nt: TGTGCCAGCAGCGTAGCAGATACGCAGTATTTT

clone_size: .
d_call: .
j_call: TRBJ2-2
v_call: TRBV20-1
cdr3_aa: CSAALAANTGELFF
cdr3_nt: TGCAGTGCGGCACTAGCAGCTAACACCGGGGAGCTGTTTTTT